The 26 T cell receptor beta chains in this list originate from one sample, sequenced in a study of graft-versus-host responses after intestinal transplantation. The protocol was immunoSEQ multiplex PCR, while the TCRdb copy is restricted to in-frame clones and leaves out a portion. The table includes roughly 130,000 clones, around 90% detected once. No cognate antigen is known for these TCRs. The sample in question was unstimulated CD4+ T cells sorted from spleen or lymph node cells, obtained before intestinal transplant. The receptor set was obtained from a human donor who received an intestinal transplant.

The V gene is TRBV7-3, the J gene TRBJ2-6; TRBD2 matches 12 bases. The CDR3 has 16 amino acids. CDR1 is SGHTA and CDR2 is FQGTGA in the germline V gene. J was trimmed by 0 bases and V by 10 bases; bases with no gene match: 4. The CDR3 DNA is TGTGCCACCCCACTAGCGGGAGGCTCTGGGGCCAACGTCCTGACTTTC. Amino acid sequence: CATPLAGGSGANVLTF.

V usage is TRBV11-1 and J usage is TRBJ1-1; D remains unclear. The V and J ends lost 3 bases and 1 base respectively, with 6 bases between them. Germline V gene data show CDR1 as SGHAT and CDR2 as FQDESV (reference sequence). This CDR3 comprises 13 residues. The chain's CDR3 is CASSLGRNTEAFF. The CDR3 coding sequence is TGTGCCAGCAGCTTGGGCAGGAACACTGAAGCTTTCTTT.

This clone occurred once. This chain links TRBV29-1 with TRBJ2-5, with 10 bases lining up with TRBD2. Per the germline V gene, CDR1 is SQVTM and CDR2 is ANQGSEA. With V trimmed by 2 bases and J by 3 bases, 3 bases remained unmatched. This CDR3 region has 14 residues. The CDR3 region is CSVEWLAGEETQYF. CDR3 nucleotides: TGCAGCGTTGAATGGCTAGCGGGAGAAGAGACCCAGTACTTC.

This rearrangement joins TRBV30 to TRBJ2-2; D is unclear. Trimming cost V 3 bases and J 4 bases, with 9 bases left between them. This CDR3 contains 13 residues. Germline V lookup: CDR1 GTSNPN, CDR2 SVGIG (reference sequence). The CDR3 region is CAWRQQSTGELFF. The CDR3 DNA follows: TGTGCCTGGAGGCAACAGAGCACCGGGGAGCTGTTTTTT. Supplemented by reference TRBV30 and TRBJ2-2, the full variable domain reads SQTIHQWPATLVQPVGSPLSLECTVEGTSNPNLYWYRQAAGRGLQLLFYSVGIGQISSEVPQNLSASRPQDRQFILSSKKLLLSDSGFYLCAWRQQSTGELFFGEGSRLTVL.

Of note for this clone: This sample also contains other DNA sequences that code for the same CDR3. The V call is TRBV7-3, the J call TRBJ1-1, with TRBD1 matching 9 bases. Germline assignment: CDR1 SGHTA and CDR2 FQGTGA. V shed 5 bases and J 1 base; nucleotides not matched to a gene: 2. This CDR3 has 14 amino acids. The CDR3 DNA follows: TGTGCCAGCAGCCGACAGGGGGGGAACACTGAAGCTTTCTTT. Amino acid sequence: CASSRQGGNTEAFF.

The V gene is TRBV12-2, the J gene TRBJ1-2. TRBV12-2 is assigned pseudogene status. The CDR3 is 13 residues long. The CDR3 DNA sequence: TGTGCAAGTCGCTTGGGCGCGGGGGGAGGCTACACCTTC. Translation gives CASRLGAGGGYTF.

This sequence joins TRBV6-5 and TRBJ2-5, with D possibly matching TRBD2 (6 bases). Looked up from germline, CDR1 is MNHEY and CDR2 is SVGAGI. Between the trimmed V and J ends, which lost 0 bases and 7 bases, there was a span of 18 bases. This CDR3 region has 16 residues. DNA for the CDR3: TGTGCCAGCAGTTACTCGGGGGGAGGAGGTTCAGGGACCCAGTACTTC. This encodes CASSYSGGGGSGTQYF.

V and J are TRBV7-9 and TRBJ2-3; a possible D gene is TRBD1 (5 bases). V shed 5 bases and J shed 2 bases, with 17 bases lying between them. The V gene's germline CDR1 is SEHNR and CDR2 FQNEAQ (reference sequence). The CDR3 runs 16 residues. The CDR3 reads CASSPPLGQLTDTQYF. The CDR3 coding sequence is TGTGCCAGCAGCCCCCCCCTGGGGCAGCTCACAGATACGCAGTATTTT.

The chain carries TRBV5-5 and TRBJ2-1, with 7 nucleotides matching TRBD2. Germline V gene sequence: CDR1 SGHKS, CDR2 YYEKEE (reference sequence). V shed 0 bases and J 5 bases; nucleotides not matched to a gene: 5. The length of the CDR3 is 15 residues. CDR3 coding DNA: TGTGCCAGCAGCTTGGTGTTAGCGGGTCACAATGAGCAGTTCTTC. Translated, it gives CASSLVLAGHNEQFF.

The rearrangement uses TRBV7-3 and TRBJ2-1, with TRBD1 matching over 8 bases. From germline, CDR1 is SGHTA and CDR2 FQGTGA. The CDR3 sequence is 13 residues long. With V trimmed by 2 bases and J by 9 bases, 3 bases remained unmatched. CDR3 loop: CASSLGTGSEQFF. Here the CDR3 DNA reads TGTGCCAGCAGCTTAGGGACAGGTAGTGAGCAGTTCTTC.

Comments on this clone: Different DNA sequences within this sample yield the same CDR3. V usage is TRBV28 and J usage is TRBJ1-1; possibly TRBD1 for D (5 bases). V gave up 5 bases and J gave up 0 bases, with 10 bases separating them. From germline, CDR1 is MDHEN and CDR2 SYDVKM. This CDR3 comprises 14 residues. CDR3 protein: CASSPGGMNTEAFF. CDR3 nucleotides: TGTGCCAGCAGTCCGGGGGGAATGAACACTGAAGCTTTCTTT. Combining the CDR3 with reference TRBV28 and TRBJ1-1 gives the whole variable domain DVKVTQSSRYLVKRTGEKVFLECVQDMDHENMFWYRQDPGLGLRLIYFSYDVKMKEKGDIPEGYSVSREKKERFSLILESASTNQTSMYLCASSPGGMNTEAFFGQGTRLTVV.

V and J are TRBV5-5 and TRBJ1-2; D remains ambiguous. This CDR3 is built from 12 residues. Germline loops: CDR1 SGHKS, CDR2 YYEKEE (reference sequence). V lost 4 bases and J lost 4, with 8 bases in between. The CDR3, as DNA: TGTGCCAGCAGCCCTCCTCCCTATGGCTACACCTTC. Translated: CASSPPPYGYTF.

This clone was detected only a few times. V usage is TRBV30 and J usage is TRBJ2-4, with 7 positions matching TRBD1. Germline CDR1 reads GTSNPN; CDR2 reads SVGIG (reference sequence). V was clipped by 5 bases and J by 11 bases; unmatched bases: 6. This CDR3 is 11 amino acids long. The CDR3: CAWSGTEFQYF. In nucleotides, the CDR3 is TGTGCCTGGTCCGGGACAGAGTTTCAGTACTTC.

This chain links TRBV15 with TRBJ2-5; no definite D call. The CDR3 is 13 residues long. Germline CDR1 is LNHNV and CDR2 is YYDKDF (reference sequence). Trimming shortened V by 7 bases and J by 2 bases, and 11 bases separated the two germline ends. The CDR3 DNA reads TGTGCCACCACCCGGCCCCCACAAGAGACCCAGTACTTC. It is translated as CATTRPPQETQYF.

The V and J genes are TRBV7-3 and TRBJ2-7; tentatively, D is TRBD2 (6 bases). The germline V gene has CDR1 SGHTA and CDR2 FQGTGA. Between the trimmed V and J ends, which lost 10 bases and 6 bases, there was a span of 16 bases. CDR3 length equals 12 residues. As DNA, the CDR3 is TGTGCCACAGGGCGCGGGGTGGCCGAGCAGTACTTC. This translates into CATGRGVAEQYF. The variable domain in full, with the rest retrieved from reference TRBV7-3 and TRBJ2-7, is GAGVSQTPSNKVTEKGKYVELRCDPISGHTALYWYRQSLGQGPEFLIYFQGTGAADDSGLPNDRFFAVRPEGSVSTLKIQRTERGDSAVYLCATGRGVAEQYFGPGTRLTVT.

V and J are TRBV28 and TRBJ2-4; D is unresolved. The CDR3 totals 15 residues. Germline CDR1 and CDR2: MDHEN and SYDVKM. V was trimmed by 4 bases and J by 0 bases, leaving 10 bases between them. As DNA, the CDR3 is TGTGCCAGCAGTTCCCCGTTGCTAGCCAAAAACATTCAGTACTTC. Translating gives CASSSPLLAKNIQYF.

This rearrangement joins TRBV5-1 to TRBJ2-3, with D perhaps matching TRBD1 (6 bases). CDR3 length: 16 amino acids. CDR1 is SGHRS and CDR2 is YFSETQ in the germline V gene. V was cut by 4 bases and J by 2 bases, with 17 bases left in between. The CDR3 protein is CASSLWTVASTDTQYF. DNA for the CDR3: TGCGCCAGCAGCCTGTGGACAGTTGCTTCCACAGATACGCAGTATTTT.

The table lists this clone with a count of one. The chain has TRBV7-2 and TRBJ2-3, with TRBD2 matching 7 bases. V dropped 3 bases and J dropped 4; count of bases not matched to a gene: 4. CDR1 SGHTA and CDR2 FQGNSA come from the germline V gene. The CDR3 extends over 14 amino acids. In nucleotides, the CDR3 is TGTGCCAGCAGCTTGGGAGGGAGGGCAGATACGCAGTATTTT. It translates to CASSLGGRADTQYF. Combining the CDR3 with reference TRBV7-2 and TRBJ2-3 gives the whole variable domain GAGVSQSPSNKVTEKGKDVELRCDPISGHTALYWYRQSLGQGLEFLIYFQGNSAPDKSGLPSDRFSAERTGGSVSTLTIQRTQQEDSAVYLCASSLGGRADTQYFGPGTRLTVL.

The V gene is TRBV7-6, the J gene TRBJ2-1; 10 bases line up with TRBD2. The CDR3 covers 16 residues. Germline assignment: CDR1 SGHVS and CDR2 FNYEAQ. V lost 5 bases, J lost 3 bases, and 7 bases stayed unmatched. The CDR3 DNA follows: TGTGCCAGCAGCACCCAGCGGGAGGGGGGCTACAATGAGCAGTTCTTC. Protein sequence: CASSTQREGGYNEQFF.

The rearrangement joins TRBV30 to TRBJ2-1; TRBD2 aligns across 7 bases. CDR3 length: 18 amino acids. The J segment lost 0 bases and the V segment lost 5 bases, leaving 16 bases of the junction unmatched. The germline V gene encodes CDR1 GTSNPN and CDR2 SVGIG (reference sequence). The CDR3 loop is CAWGLAVLLRSSYNEQFF. The CDR3 nucleotides are TGTGCCTGGGGGCTAGCGGTTCTACTTAGGAGCTCCTACAATGAGCAGTTCTTC.

The chain links TRBV2 to TRBJ2-4; unclear D gene. CDR1 is SNHLY and CDR2 is FYNNEI in the germline V gene. This CDR3 contains 14 residues. V lost 4 bases to trimming and J lost 3 bases, with 10 bases between them. The DNA of the CDR3 is TGTGCCAGCAGTGGCCTTGGAAACAAAAACATTCAGTACTTC. It yields the protein CASSGLGNKNIQYF.

The chain links TRBV7-8 to TRBJ2-7, with TRBD2 matching 15 bases. This CDR3 has 18 amino acids. Looked up from germline, CDR1 is SGHVS and CDR2 is FQNEAQ. The ends lost 2 bases at V and 7 bases at J; junction bases unmatched: 12. The CDR3 sequence is CASSLNPPWTSGGGEQYF. The CDR3 DNA reads TGTGCCAGCAGCTTAAATCCCCCTTGGACTAGCGGGGGGGGTGAGCAGTACTTC.

The chain joins TRBV7-2 to TRBJ1-2; D remains unclear. The germline V gene has CDR1 SGHTA and CDR2 FQGNSA. The V gene lost 3 bases and the J gene lost 6 bases, with 11 bases spanning the gap. This CDR3 contains 13 residues. The CDR3 here is CASSFSPFDGYTF. The CDR3 DNA is TGTGCCAGCAGCTTTTCTCCTTTTGATGGCTACACCTTC.

V and J are TRBV5-4 and TRBJ2-7; 11 bases map to TRBD2. Germline V gives CDR1 SGHNT, CDR2 YYREEE (reference sequence). The CDR3 loop spans 15 amino acids. With 0 bases clipped from V and 2 bases from J, the junction kept 1 base outside the gene matches. The CDR3 region has the DNA TGTGCCAGCAGCTTGGGACTAGCGGGGACCTACGAGCAGTACTTC. Its protein product is CASSLGLAGTYEQYF.

V is TRBV6-1 and J is TRBJ2-1; D is undetermined. This CDR3 has 15 residues. Germline-derived CDR1 and CDR2 are MNHNS and SASEGT. The V end lost 0 bases, the J end lost 0 bases, and 6 bases lay between the germline ends. The CDR3 loop reads CASSEARSSYNEQFF. CDR3 nucleotides: TGTGCCAGCAGTGAAGCCCGTAGCTCCTACAATGAGCAGTTCTTC.

The V and J genes are TRBV4-3 and TRBJ2-3; D gene ambiguous. Germline V gene data show CDR1 as LGHNA and CDR2 as YSLEER. The CDR3 contains 15 residues. The V end lost 4 bases, the J end lost 0 bases, and 11 bases lay between the germline ends. The CDR3 loop reads CASSLGRFSTDTQYF. As DNA, the CDR3 is TGCGCCAGCAGCCTCGGACGGTTTAGCACAGATACGCAGTATTTT.